This entry features one TCR beta chain sequence. Its antigen remains unidentified. Qualities for individual bases were not recorded, and no much larger clone is one base off. CDR1 and CDR2, looked up from the germline V gene, are SNHLY and FYNNEI. From cysteine to phenylalanine, the CDR3 is 14 amino acids long. The entry retains the CDR3 DNA only, 42 bases that are in frame from base 1. Trimmed from V: 4 bases; trimmed from J: 8 bases; junction bases lacking a gene match: 4. The CDR3 regions of human TCRbeta chains were analyzed by immunosequencing. The original pipeline was this. TCRs in the repertoires were compared against a reference library of SARS-CoV-2-specific TCRs that had been generated with the MIRA antigen-specificity platform. Breadth meant the fraction of unique TCRs that were SARS-CoV-2-associated, whereas depth meant the fraction of total T cells that were SARS-CoV-2-associated. Using the MIRA data, each spike-specific TCR was mapped to the spike region that the TCR reacts to and placed in a CD4 or CD8 class. Log10-transformed breadth and depth values were compared by one-way ANOVA with Sidak's multiple comparisons tests. TCRdb re-hosts the immuneACCESS table, in-frame sequences only. Its copies lack some clones; in the studies checked, an unresolved V gene accounts for under half of them, and the cause for the rest is not known. Clone size and the V and J calls come from that table; the DNA yielded D and trimming. The sample records around 120,000 clones, around 90% of which are singletons. Roughly 1.1% of the sample belongs to the ten largest clones.

The sample's time point label, in plain terms: baseline before first vaccination. The vaccinee samples were drawn from two UK trials, COV001 and COV002, one of which was a single-blind randomized controlled phase 2/3 trial testing AZD1222 (ChAdOx1 nCoV-19) in healthy adults. For TCRbeta chain sequencing, PBMC samples from trial participants were taken at day 0 and at day 28 after the second dose. These data are taken from a study of T cell responses to AZD1222 COVID-19 vaccine (dated by TCRdb to about 2021). Concerning the study at large: AZD1222 recipients whose second dose came at about 4 weeks and those whose second dose came at about 12 weeks were combined into one group, since spike-specific TCR depth and breadth did not differ between the two schedules. Trial participants were enrolled by age into subgroups of 18-55, 56-69 and 70-plus years, and roughly 150, 30 and 60 TCR-sequenced participants, respectively, were included in these subgroups. A total of 230 to 250 trial participants underwent TCR sequencing, of whom approximately 200 had received two doses of AZD1222 and about 26 had received two doses of the MenACWY control vaccine. General study outcomes and caveats: Conclusions about previously exposed vaccinees are limited because only a handful of AZD1222 recipients were SARS-CoV-2 seropositive at baseline. Because no day 14 peak-response samples were available, repertoires were characterized only after the peak T cell response. The 56-69-year group was small, and its depth increase did not reach significance, likely because of low power. Vaccine-associated CD4 TCRs spanned the whole spike protein, with dominant responses in regions 160-218 and 743-854. Reportedly, close to half of the unique spike-specific TCRs recognized epitopes lying outside the regions that are mutated in the B.1.351 and B.1.1.7 variants. Participants were mostly white British, with more females than males. The authors suggested clonal diversity may have been underestimated. After two AZD1222 doses, spike-specific TCR breadth and depth were significantly higher than at day 0 and than in MenACWY recipients.

The source was peripheral blood, collected on day 0 of AZD1222 vaccination. The sequence links TRBV2 to TRBJ2-1, with 11 bases aligning to TRBD1. The clonotype comes from an adult in good health. Here the CDR3 is given as CASSGGQGVYEQFF. The nucleotide sequence reads as follows: TGTGCCAGCAGTGGGGGACAGGGGGTCTATGAGCAGTTCTTC. With the rest looked up from the reference TRBV2 and TRBJ2-1 genes rather than sequenced, the full variable domain is EPEVTQTPSHQVTQMGQEVILRCVPISNHLYFYWYRQILGQKVEFLVSFYNNEISEKSEIFDDQFSVERPDGSNFTLKIRSTKLEDSAMYFCASSGGQGVYEQFFGPGTRLTVL.